The 7 T cell receptor beta chains below were found in one sample sequenced in a study of vaccination and CD4 T cells after COVID-19. These receptors are not linked to any known antigen. The Oncomine TCR Beta short-read assay sequenced DNA from cultured CD4+ T cells. TCRdb called the PCR reads again in MiXCR, with one record for every CDR3 protein. The sample lists roughly 9,900 distinct CDR3 sequences, about a third occurring once. Treatment indicated: approximately nine-day PBMC culture with coronavirus spike peptide pools or control peptides (ViraFEST assay). Prior to the COVID-19 pandemic (2011-2018), the unexposed donor's CD4+ T cells were collected. The sequencing input was CD4+ T cells from blood, cultured in vitro. These receptors were taken from a human donor in good health.

This clonotype occurred a few times. This chain joins TRBV19 and TRBJ1-5; D call uncertain. This CDR3 contains 13 residues. Germline V gene data show CDR1 as LNHDA and CDR2 as SQIVND (reference sequence). Trimming took off 5 bases at V and 8 bases at J, with 13 bases between the two ends. CDR3 residues: CASSGPNGEPQHF. Here the CDR3 DNA reads TGTGCCAGTAGTGGCCCAAATGGTGAGCCCCAGCATTTT.

The chain combines TRBV2 with TRBJ2-2; TRBD2 aligns across 8 bases. V trimming: 6 bases; J trimming: 0 bases; junction bases outside the gene matches: 6. From germline, CDR1 is SNHLY and CDR2 FYNNEI. CDR3 size: 16 residues. The CDR3 DNA sequence: TGTGCCAGCAGGAGAGATAGCGGGACGAACACCGGGGAGCTGTTTTTT. Translated, it gives CASRRDSGTNTGELFF.

V gene TRBV19 combines with J gene TRBJ2-3; no firm D call. This CDR3 is built from 14 residues. V lost 7 bases and J lost 0, with 11 bases in between. Germline V gives CDR1 LNHDA, CDR2 SQIVND (reference sequence). CDR3 in DNA: TGTGCCAGTACAAGAGACCATAGCACAGATACGCAGTATTTT. It translates to CASTRDHSTDTQYF.

This clonotype was detected only a few times. The chain employs TRBV20-1 and TRBJ2-3, with D perhaps TRBD2 (5 bases). V was pared by 6 bases and J by 6 bases, with 19 bases between. The germline CDR1 and CDR2 sequences are DFQATT and SNEGSKA (reference sequence). The CDR3 spans 14 residues. The CDR3 DNA reads as TGCAGTGCCAACCGGGGTGTCCGACTGGATACGCAGTATTTT. Translation: CSANRGVRLDTQYF.

The chain carries TRBV5-6 and TRBJ1-2, with D possibly being TRBD1 (5 bases). The ends were cut back, 4 bases at V and 4 bases at J, with 14 bases in the middle. Germline V lookup: CDR1 SGHDT, CDR2 YYEEEE. The length of the CDR3 is 14 residues. This chain's CDR3 is CASSASGSVYGYTF. CDR3 bases: TGTGCCAGCAGCGCCTCAGGGAGTGTCTATGGCTACACCTTC.

A single count supports this clonotype. The rearrangement uses TRBV10-1 and TRBJ2-3; TRBD2 matches at 10 bases. The CDR3 runs to 14 residues. The V and J ends lost 10 bases and 0 bases, in that order; junction bases with no gene match: 4. Germline values: CDR1 WNHNN, CDR2 SYGVQD (reference sequence). The chain's CDR3 is CATLAGGSTDTQYF. CDR3 bases: TGCGCCACATTAGCGGGGGGAAGCACAGATACGCAGTATTTT.

This clonotype was seen a few times. The chain links TRBV6-5 to TRBJ1-2; D is unclear. The CDR3 has 13 residues. Trimming removed 3 bases at V and 4 bases at J, with 9 bases between. Per germline, CDR1 MNHEY and CDR2 SVGAGI. The CDR3 bases are TGTGCCAGCAGTTATGGTCAGTTCTATGGCTACACCTTC. Translated, it gives CASSYGQFYGYTF.